This TCR beta chain was observed in a study of cytomegalovirus exposure and HLA in healthy donors. Findings of the study overall: Equally common other TCR beta chains were less clonally expanded than HLA-associated ones, a later analysis found.

Comment on this clone: No antigen is known for it.

With 60 Vbeta and 13 Jbeta primers, the PCR was carried out. Generated by immunoSEQ multiplex PCR, the TCRdb table keeps only in-frame clones and is missing some. This table holds around 190,000 clones, over 75% found once. The CDR3 has 15 residues. V gave up 3 bases and J gave up 4 bases; unmatched junction bases: 7. Germline V gene lookup returns CDR1 LNHNV and CDR2 YYDKDF (reference sequence). Among the donors, all were healthy bone marrow donors. The V and J genes are TRBV15 and TRBJ1-2; the match to TRBD1 covers 8 bases. The sequence was obtained from a woman between 50 and 59 years old in good health and CMV-seronegative. The sequencing input was PBMCs. DNA of the CDR3: TGTGCCACCAGCAGGGTGGGGACAGGCGTCTATGGCTACACCTTC. Protein product: CATSRVGTGVYGYTF.